The next 21 T cell receptor beta chains were all read from a single sample in a study of immune characteristics of hereditary and idiopathic chronic pancreatitis. Total pancreatectomy with islet autotransplantation was the source of the chronic pancreatitis pancreas tissue. Method: immunoSEQ multiplex PCR; TCRdb's copy keeps in-frame clones and lacks some. The sample records 11,000 to 15,000 clones, more than 60% being singletons. Material for sequencing was pancreas tissue with hereditary chronic pancreatitis. Every receptor here comes from a human donor with chronic pancreatitis.

The chain has TRBV25-1 and TRBJ2-7; 7 nucleotides agree with TRBD1. V dropped 4 bases and J dropped 3; count of bases not matched to a gene: 12. The CDR3 consists of 16 residues. Germline V CDR1 and CDR2: MGHDK, SYGVNS. In DNA form, the CDR3 reads TGTGCCAGCAGTGGCGGCACCGGGACAGCATTCTACGAGCAGTACTTC. Translating it yields CASSGGTGTAFYEQYF.

The rearrangement links TRBV3-1 (or the pseudogene TRBV3-2) to TRBJ2-7; a possible D gene is TRBD2 (5 bases). Looked up from germline, CDR1 is LGHDT and CDR2 is YNNKEL (reference sequence). V lost 2 bases, J lost 3 bases, and 17 bases lay in between. The CDR3 totals 16 residues. DNA for the CDR3: TGTGCCAGCAGCCAAAGTACGGGGTTGCCCAACTACGAGCAGTACTTC. Translated: CASSQSTGLPNYEQYF.

This clone was found once. CDR3 residues: CASSDDSFYGYTF. The CDR3 DNA sequence: TGTGCCAGCAGCGACGACAGTTTTTATGGCTACACCTTC. This rearrangement joins TRBV6-4 to TRBJ1-2; D might be TRBD1 (5 bases). V lost 6 bases and J lost 5, with 13 bases in between. The CDR3 contains 13 residues. Germline CDR1 is MRHNA and CDR2 is SNTAGT.

The chain recombines TRBV6-5 with TRBJ2-1; no clear D gene. Germline CDR1 MNHEY, CDR2 SVGAGI. CDR3 length equals 16 residues. The germline V and J ends were trimmed by 2 bases and 5 bases, with 16 bases remaining between them. CDR3 DNA: TGTGCCAGCAGTTACGGATCCGCCTCACTCGACAATGAGCAGTTCTTC. Its protein product is CASSYGSASLDNEQFF.

The J gene is TRBJ2-5, the V gene TRBV5-1; D uncertain. CDR1 and CDR2 (germline): SGHRS, YFSETQ. There are 13 residues in the CDR3. Trimming left V 5 bases short and J 4 bases short, with 12 bases between. CDR3 residues: CASRDPPGETQYF. As DNA, the CDR3 is TGCGCCAGCAGGGACCCGCCGGGAGAGACCCAGTACTTC.

This chain uses TRBV29-1 with TRBJ1-6, with TRBD1 matching over 10 bases. The germline CDR1 and CDR2 sequences are SQVTM and ANQGSEA. The CDR3 is 15 residues long. Unmatched junction bases numbered 5, after V lost 4 bases and J lost 5 bases. The chain's CDR3 is CSVVFGQGDNSPLHF. The CDR3 bases are TGCAGCGTTGTTTTCGGACAGGGGGATAATTCACCCCTCCACTTT.

J is TRBJ1-6 and V is TRBV6-5; no firm D call. From germline, CDR1 is MNHEY and CDR2 SVGAGI. The CDR3 is 13 residues long. With 8 bases removed from V and 0 bases from J, the gap between germline ends came to 5 bases. CDR3 protein: CASCSSYNSPLHF. In nucleotides, the CDR3 is TGTGCCAGCTGCAGCTCCTATAATTCACCCCTCCACTTT.

This clone was seen a handful of times. The chain carries TRBV7-6 and TRBJ1-5; D remains unclear. The length of the CDR3 is 15 residues. Deletions cut 5 bases from V and 4 bases from J, with 15 bases between. CDR1 and CDR2 (germline): SGHVS, FNYEAQ. This CDR3 reads CASSQSSGFNQPQHF. The CDR3, as DNA: TGTGCCAGCAGCCAGTCCTCAGGATTTAATCAGCCCCAGCATTTT.

V usage is TRBV28 and J usage is TRBJ2-2, with a tentative D call TRBD2 (6 bases). V was clipped by 3 bases and J by 7 bases, with 18 bases between them. The CDR3 runs 16 residues. The germline gives CDR1 MDHEN, CDR2 SYDVKM. The CDR3 DNA follows: TGTGCCAGCAGTTTCGGTCTGGGAGGCGAGCTCGGGGAGCTGTTTTTT. This gives the protein CASSFGLGGELGELFF. Full variable domain (remainder filled in from reference TRBV28 and TRBJ2-2): DVKVTQSSRYLVKRTGEKVFLECVQDMDHENMFWYRQDPGLGLRLIYFSYDVKMKEKGDIPEGYSVSREKKERFSLILESASTNQTSMYLCASSFGLGGELGELFFGEGSRLTVL.

This sequence joins TRBV7-9 and TRBJ1-1; D unclear. The CDR3 runs to 12 residues. V lost 5 bases, J lost 7 bases, and 11 bases lay in between. Germline assignment: CDR1 SEHNR and CDR2 FQNEAQ (reference sequence). CDR3 residues: CASSVTQNEAFF. CDR3 bases: TGTGCCAGCAGCGTTACCCAAAATGAAGCTTTCTTT. The full variable domain, completed using reference TRBV7-9 and TRBJ1-1, is DTGVSQNPRHKITKRGQNVTFRCDPISEHNRLYWYRQTLGQGPEFLTYFQNEAQLEKSRLLSDRFSAERPKGSFSTLEIQRTEQGDSAMYLCASSVTQNEAFFGQGTRLTVV.

This clone occurred a few times. The V call is TRBV15, the J call TRBJ2-5; 13 positions match TRBD2. Germline-derived CDR1 and CDR2 are LNHNV and YYDKDF (reference sequence). The CDR3 spans 17 residues. The ends lost 1 base at V and 4 bases at J; junction bases unmatched: 6. In DNA, the CDR3 is TGTGCCACCAGCAGAGGGGTACTAGCGGGAGGGGGAGAGACCCAGTACTTC. Translation: CATSRGVLAGGGETQYF.

This clone appeared a single time. The gene calls are TRBV5-1 and TRBJ2-2; tentatively, D is TRBD1 or TRBD2 (5 bases each). Germline V gene sequence: CDR1 SGHRS, CDR2 YFSETQ. Deletions cut 7 bases from V and 3 bases from J, with 16 bases between. The CDR3 is made up of 15 amino acids. This CDR3 reads CASGVKGEYTGELFF. The CDR3 DNA is TGCGCCAGCGGGGTGAAAGGGGAGTACACCGGGGAGCTGTTTTTT. The complete variable domain, with remaining parts taken from reference TRBV5-1 and TRBJ2-2, reads KAGVTQTPRYLIKTRGQQVTLSCSPISGHRSVSWYQQTPGQGLQFLFEYFSETQRNKGNFPGRFSGRQFSNSRSEMNVSTLELGDSALYLCASGVKGEYTGELFFGEGSRLTVL.

This clone was seen more than once but under ten times. The J gene is TRBJ2-7, the V gene TRBV19; possibly TRBD1 or TRBD2 for D (5 bases each). Per the germline V gene, CDR1 is LNHDA and CDR2 is SQIVND (reference sequence). V lost 11 bases and J 0 bases, leaving 14 bases between the germline ends. CDR3 size: 13 residues. CDR3 region: CACLWGSSYEQYF. In DNA form, the CDR3 reads TGTGCCTGCCTATGGGGGAGCTCCTACGAGCAGTACTTC.

The chain is built from TRBV29-1 and TRBJ1-4; no definite D call. V was shortened by 5 bases and J by 6 bases, with 7 bases between the two germline ends. Germline V CDR1 and CDR2: SQVTM, ANQGSEA. The length of the CDR3 is 11 residues. The CDR3 DNA is TGCAGCGTTTACAGTCATGAAAAACTGTTTTTT. This translates into CSVYSHEKLFF. The full variable domain, rest sourced from reference TRBV29-1 and TRBJ1-4, is SAVISQKPSRDICQRGTSLTIQCQVDSQVTMMFWYRQQPGQSLTLIATANQGSEATYESGFVIDKFPISRPNLTFSTLTVSNMSPEDSSIYLCSVYSHEKLFFGSGTQLSVL.

The chain employs TRBV6-5 and TRBJ2-2, with D perhaps TRBD1 (5 bases). CDR3 length: 15 residues. With 7 bases removed from V and 1 base from J, the gap between germline ends came to 13 bases. CDR1 is MNHEY and CDR2 is SVGAGI in the germline V gene. This CDR3 is CASTHRTRNTGELFF. The CDR3 DNA sequence: TGTGCCAGCACCCATCGGACAAGGAACACCGGGGAGCTGTTTTTT.

J is TRBJ1-5 and V is TRBV19; TRBD1 matches 7 bases. Per the germline V gene, CDR1 is LNHDA and CDR2 is SQIVND (reference sequence). The CDR3 runs to 13 residues. J was trimmed by 7 bases and V by 0 bases; bases with no gene match: 0. In nucleotides, the CDR3 is TGTGCCAGTAGTATAGAGACAGGGCAGCCCCAGCATTTT. Protein: CASSIETGQPQHF.

V and J are TRBV5-5 and TRBJ2-5; D perhaps matches TRBD2 (7 bases). The CDR3 runs 16 residues. Germline CDR1 reads SGHKS; CDR2 reads YYEKEE (reference sequence). V lost 4 bases and J lost 1, with 17 bases in between. CDR3 loop: CASSPSRGGGQETQYF. The CDR3, as DNA: TGTGCCAGCAGCCCCTCGAGAGGGGGGGGCCAAGAGACCCAGTACTTC. The full variable domain, completed using reference TRBV5-5 and TRBJ2-5, is DAGVTQSPTHLIKTRGQQVTLRCSPISGHKSVSWYQQVLGQGPQFIFQYYEKEERGRGNFPDRFSARQFPNYSSELNVNALLLGDSALYLCASSPSRGGGQETQYFGPGTRLLVL.

V is TRBV29-1 and J is TRBJ1-2; 8 positions agree with TRBD1. The germline V gene has CDR1 SQVTM and CDR2 ANQGSEA. This CDR3 comprises 15 residues. Trimming removed 6 bases from V and 5 bases from J; junction bases left unmatched: 14. The CDR3 is CSVHPRPGGAYGYTF. Written as DNA, the CDR3 is TGCAGCGTACACCCCCGGCCAGGGGGCGCGTATGGCTACACCTTC.

This clone rates as medium-sized. The rearrangement uses TRBV10-3 and TRBJ2-1; D is possibly TRBD1 or TRBD2 (5 bases each). CDR1 and CDR2 (germline): ENHRY, SYGVKD. V was shortened by 8 bases and J by 5 bases, with 22 bases between the two germline ends. The CDR3 is made up of 16 amino acids. The CDR3 is CAISDVGASLDNEQFF. CDR3 DNA sequence: TGTGCCATCTCCGACGTTGGGGCTAGCCTGGACAATGAGCAGTTCTTC.

The chain joins TRBV5-1 to TRBJ2-1; 10 bases fit TRBD2. CDR3 length: 15 residues. Trimming took 4 bases from V and 5 from J; bases not matched to a gene: 6. CDR1 and CDR2 (germline): SGHRS, YFSETQ. CDR3 protein: CASSTGLAFNNEQFF. In nucleotides, the CDR3 is TGCGCCAGCAGCACGGGACTAGCGTTCAACAATGAGCAGTTCTTC.

In its sample, this clone was seen a few times. CDR3 sequence reads: CAWSWTYLTALHF. The CDR3 DNA reads as TGTGCCTGGAGTTGGACGTATCTGACGGCCCTCCACTTT. The chain carries TRBV30 and TRBJ1-6; D unresolved. V lost 2 bases to trimming and J lost 14 bases, with 16 bases between them. The CDR3 is made up of 13 amino acids. Germline V gene sequence: CDR1 GTSNPN, CDR2 SVGIG (reference sequence).